A single sample gave rise to the 20 T cell receptor beta chains below, sequenced in a study of blood T cell repertoires in COVID-19. The data were produced by immunoSEQ multiplex PCR, yet TCRdb's version contains in-frame clones alone and is incomplete. The sample records about 120,000 clones, around four fifths being singletons. The source material was peripheral blood. The receptors derive from a human donor in a cohort sampled during active COVID-19.

The J gene is TRBJ1-2, the V gene TRBV24-1; the D is unclear. The CDR3 spans 15 residues. Trimming pared 3 bases from V and 8 bases from J, leaving 18 bases between. From germline, CDR1 is KGHDR and CDR2 SFDVKD. The chain's CDR3 is CATSDEAGGFVGYTF. The DNA for the CDR3 is TGTGCCACCAGTGATGAGGCGGGAGGGTTTGTGGGCTACACCTTC.

The V and J genes are TRBV2 and TRBJ2-5; TRBD2 is a possible D gene (6 bases). The CDR3 covers 13 residues. V was shortened by 3 bases and J by 2 bases, with 7 bases between the two germline ends. Germline loops: CDR1 SNHLY, CDR2 FYNNEI. CDR3 region: CASSDGGQETQYF. DNA of the CDR3: TGTGCCAGCAGTGACGGGGGACAAGAGACCCAGTACTTC.

This chain links TRBV5-5 with TRBJ2-6; D is unclear. Trimming stripped 4 bases from V and 0 bases from J, with 2 bases between. The CDR3 has 13 amino acids. Germline V gene sequence: CDR1 SGHKS, CDR2 YYEKEE (reference sequence). The CDR3: CASSLSGANVLTF. The CDR3 DNA reads as TGTGCCAGCAGCCTCTCTGGGGCCAACGTCCTGACTTTC.

In DNA form, the CDR3 reads TGTGCCAGCAGCGTCGGGACAGGACGGAACACCATATATTTT. This sequence encodes CASSVGTGRNTIYF. The chain is built from TRBV7-2 and TRBJ1-3; 8 bases fit TRBD1. The germline CDR1 and CDR2 sequences are SGHTA and FQGNSA. V dropped 5 bases and J dropped 7; count of bases not matched to a gene: 7. CDR3 length: 14 amino acids.

This clone was detected a few times. The rearrangement joins TRBV10-3 to TRBJ2-3, with TRBD2 matching over 7 bases. The CDR3 spans 13 residues. V lost 7 bases to trimming and J lost 5 bases; unmatched junction nucleotides: 6. The germline gives CDR1 ENHRY, CDR2 SYGVKD. The CDR3 region is CAITLGGGDTQYF. DNA for the CDR3: TGTGCCATCACCCTGGGGGGGGGAGATACGCAGTATTTT.

J is TRBJ1-2 and V is TRBV6-2 or TRBV6-3; unclear D gene. The length of the CDR3 is 15 residues. V was trimmed by 4 bases and J by 1 base, leaving 13 bases between them. Germline loops: CDR1 MNHEY, CDR2 SVGEGT. The CDR3 spells CASSSAARVNYGYTF. The CDR3 nucleotides are TGTGCCAGCAGTTCTGCCGCCCGAGTTAACTATGGCTACACCTTC.

This clone has only a few counts. This chain joins TRBV5-1 and TRBJ2-7; 12 bases align to TRBD2. The CDR3 runs 15 residues. Germline V gene lookup returns CDR1 SGHRS and CDR2 YFSETQ. Trimming cost V 4 bases and J 5 bases; bases outside gene matches: 7. CDR3 coding DNA: TGCGCCAGCAGCACCCCGGGACTAGCGGGCCACGAGCAGTACTTC. This codes for CASSTPGLAGHEQYF.

The chain uses TRBV11-2 and TRBJ1-5, with D tentatively TRBD1 (6 bases). CDR3 length: 15 residues. Germline V gene lookup returns CDR1 SGHAT and CDR2 FQNNGV. The V end was cut by 5 bases, the J end by 2 bases, with 13 bases between. CDR3 region: CASSPNREGNQPQHF. The CDR3 nucleotides are TGTGCCAGCAGCCCCAACAGGGAAGGCAATCAGCCCCAGCATTTT.

The chain recombines TRBV7-8 with TRBJ1-1; D gene unclear. The CDR3 sequence is 17 residues long. Trimming shortened V by 5 bases and J by 5 bases, and 24 bases separated the two germline ends. CDR1 SGHVS and CDR2 FQNEAQ come from the germline V gene. CDR3 nucleotide sequence: TGTGCCAGCAGCCTAGTAACAGATCTAACTTCTGGGACTGAAGCTTTCTTT. Residues: CASSLVTDLTSGTEAFF.

The chain joins TRBV7-2 to TRBJ2-1; 11 positions match TRBD2. The V and J ends lost 1 base and 6 bases, in that order; junction bases with no gene match: 2. The length of the CDR3 is 15 residues. The germline V gene has CDR1 SGHTA and CDR2 FQGNSA. The CDR3 DNA follows: TGTGCCAGCAGCTTAGTAGCGGGGGGGGGCAATGAGCAGTTCTTC. It encodes CASSLVAGGGNEQFF.

This chain uses TRBV7-8 with TRBJ2-7; the D gene is possibly TRBD1 (7 bases). V was pared by 4 bases and J by 6 bases, with 13 bases between. CDR3 length equals 13 residues. Germline V gene sequence: CDR1 SGHVS, CDR2 FQNEAQ. The CDR3 nucleotides read TGTGCCAGCAGCTACAGGGGAGGATTCGAGCAGTACTTC. This sequence encodes CASSYRGGFEQYF.

The chain combines TRBV28 with TRBJ2-7; 12 bases align to TRBD2. The CDR3 is 16 residues long. The V gene end was trimmed by 5 bases and the J gene end by 4 bases; junction bases not matched to a gene: 9. Germline values: CDR1 MDHEN, CDR2 SYDVKM. The CDR3 sequence: CASSVPSGGGFYEQYF. CDR3 bases: TGTGCCAGCAGTGTACCTAGCGGGGGGGGTTTTTACGAGCAGTACTTC.

This clone was seen just once. The J gene is TRBJ2-1, the V gene TRBV10-1, with 10 bases matching TRBD2. There are 15 residues in the CDR3. CDR1 is WNHNN and CDR2 is SYGVQD in the germline V gene (reference sequence). Trimming removed 4 bases from V and 1 base from J; junction bases left unmatched: 1. The CDR3 DNA sequence: TGCGCCAGCAGTGGAGCGGGGGGGTCCTACAATGAGCAGTTCTTC. Protein: CASSGAGGSYNEQFF.

The chain is built from TRBV19 and TRBJ1-5, with D perhaps TRBD1 (6 bases). Trimming removed 5 bases at V and 0 bases at J, with 14 bases between. The germline V gene encodes CDR1 LNHDA and CDR2 SQIVND (reference sequence). The CDR3 has 16 amino acids. The CDR3 DNA follows: TGTGCCAGTAGTGCCAGGGACACCTATAGCAATCAGCCCCAGCATTTT. The encoded protein is CASSARDTYSNQPQHF.

The rearrangement links TRBV6-2 or TRBV6-3 to TRBJ1-2, with 8 bases matching TRBD1. This CDR3 contains 14 residues. From germline, CDR1 is MNHEY and CDR2 SVGEGT. V lost 2 bases to trimming and J lost 5 bases; unmatched junction nucleotides: 4. Here the CDR3 reads CASSYTDRDYGYTF. DNA for the CDR3: TGTGCCAGCAGTTACACGGACAGGGATTATGGCTACACCTTC.

CDR3 region: CASSRRENYEQYF. The DNA of the CDR3 is TGTGCCAGCAGTCGCCGGGAAAACTACGAGCAGTACTTC. The rearrangement joins TRBV27 to TRBJ2-7; perhaps TRBD2 as D (5 bases). Trimming took 5 bases from V and 3 from J, leaving 11 bases between them. The CDR3 consists of 13 residues. CDR1 is MNHEY and CDR2 is SMNVEV in the germline V gene (reference sequence).

The rearrangement joins TRBV2 to TRBJ2-7, with 8 positions matching TRBD1. The CDR3 is made up of 14 amino acids. After removal of 8 bases from V and 6 bases from J, the junction contained 12 bases not matched to a gene. CDR1 and CDR2 (germline): SNHLY, FYNNEI. The CDR3 DNA reads as TGTGCCAGCGGGTCCTCAGGGGGCTGGGTCGAGCAGTACTTC. It is translated as CASGSSGGWVEQYF. The full variable domain, in which reference TRBV2 and TRBJ2-7 provide the parts outside the CDR3, is EPEVTQTPSHQVTQMGQEVILRCVPISNHLYFYWYRQILGQKVEFLVSFYNNEISEKSEIFDDQFSVERPDGSNFTLKIRSTKLEDSAMYFCASGSSGGWVEQYFGPGTRLTVT.

This chain connects TRBV9 to TRBJ2-5, with 8 bases identical to TRBD1. The CDR3 covers 15 residues. V shed 4 bases and J 5 bases; nucleotides not matched to a gene: 10. Per germline, CDR1 SGDLS and CDR2 YYNGEE. CDR3 amino acids: CASSPRTGMIETQYF. CDR3 bases: TGTGCCAGCAGCCCCCGGACAGGGATGATCGAGACCCAGTACTTC.

The rearrangement uses TRBV7-8 and TRBJ2-7, with D unclear. The CDR3 is made up of 15 amino acids. Germline V gives CDR1 SGHVS, CDR2 FQNEAQ. Trimming removed 1 base from V and 0 bases from J, with 10 bases in between. The CDR3 nucleotides are TGTGCCAGCAGCTTAGGGCGGCGCCTCTCCTACGAGCAGTACTTC. Protein: CASSLGRRLSYEQYF.

The chain is built from TRBV7-2 and TRBJ2-6, with 11 nucleotides matching TRBD1. The CDR3 covers 17 residues. CDR1 SGHTA and CDR2 FQGNSA come from the germline V gene. V gave up 3 bases and J gave up 1 base; unmatched junction bases: 2. The CDR3 protein is CASSFGTGGSGANVLTF. Here the CDR3 DNA reads TGTGCCAGCAGCTTTGGGACAGGGGGGTCTGGGGCCAACGTCCTGACTTTC. Looking up the rest from reference TRBV7-2 and TRBJ2-6 gives the full variable domain: GAGVSQSPSNKVTEKGKDVELRCDPISGHTALYWYRQSLGQGLEFLIYFQGNSAPDKSGLPSDRFSAERTGGSVSTLTIQRTQQEDSAVYLCASSFGTGGSGANVLTFGAGSRLTVL.